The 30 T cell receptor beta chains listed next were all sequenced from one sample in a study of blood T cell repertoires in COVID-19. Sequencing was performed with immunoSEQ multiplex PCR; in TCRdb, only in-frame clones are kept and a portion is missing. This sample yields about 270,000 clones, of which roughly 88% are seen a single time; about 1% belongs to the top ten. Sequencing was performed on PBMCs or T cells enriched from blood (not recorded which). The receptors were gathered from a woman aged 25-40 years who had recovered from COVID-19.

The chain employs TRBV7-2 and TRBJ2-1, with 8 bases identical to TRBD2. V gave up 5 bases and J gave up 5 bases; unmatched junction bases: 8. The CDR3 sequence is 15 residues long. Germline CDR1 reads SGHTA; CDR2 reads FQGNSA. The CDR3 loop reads CASSVYGGVHNEQFF. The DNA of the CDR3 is TGTGCCAGCAGCGTATACGGGGGGGTACACAATGAGCAGTTCTTC.

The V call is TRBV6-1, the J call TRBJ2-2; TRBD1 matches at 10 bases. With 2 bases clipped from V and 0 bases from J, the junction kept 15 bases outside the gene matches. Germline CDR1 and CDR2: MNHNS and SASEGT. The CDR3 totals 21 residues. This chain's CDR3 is CASSEFLAGTGAGTNTGELFF. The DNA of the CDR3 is TGTGCCAGCAGTGAATTTTTAGCCGGGACAGGGGCCGGAACGAACACCGGGGAGCTGTTTTTT.

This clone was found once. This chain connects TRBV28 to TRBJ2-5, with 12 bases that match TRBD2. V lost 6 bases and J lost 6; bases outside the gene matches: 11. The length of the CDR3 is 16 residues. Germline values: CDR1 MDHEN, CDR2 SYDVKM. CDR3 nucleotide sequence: TGTGCCAGCAGCGAGAAGACTAGCGGGAGAGTTCAGACCCAGTACTTC. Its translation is CASSEKTSGRVQTQYF. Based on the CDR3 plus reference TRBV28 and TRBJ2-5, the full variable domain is DVKVTQSSRYLVKRTGEKVFLECVQDMDHENMFWYRQDPGLGLRLIYFSYDVKMKEKGDIPEGYSVSREKKERFSLILESASTNQTSMYLCASSEKTSGRVQTQYFGPGTRLLVL.

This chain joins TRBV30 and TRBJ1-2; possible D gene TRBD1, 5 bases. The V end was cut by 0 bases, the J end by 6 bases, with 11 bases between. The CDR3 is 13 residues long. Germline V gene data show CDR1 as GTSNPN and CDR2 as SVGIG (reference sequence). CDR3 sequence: CAWSVGGIDGYTF. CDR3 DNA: TGTGCCTGGAGTGTCGGGGGGATCGATGGCTACACCTTC.

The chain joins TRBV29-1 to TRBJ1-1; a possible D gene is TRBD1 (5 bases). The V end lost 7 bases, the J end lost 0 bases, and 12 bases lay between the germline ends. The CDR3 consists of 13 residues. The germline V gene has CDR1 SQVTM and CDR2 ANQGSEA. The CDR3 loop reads CSGRGQVNTEAFF. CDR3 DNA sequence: TGCAGCGGCAGAGGACAAGTGAACACTGAAGCTTTCTTT.

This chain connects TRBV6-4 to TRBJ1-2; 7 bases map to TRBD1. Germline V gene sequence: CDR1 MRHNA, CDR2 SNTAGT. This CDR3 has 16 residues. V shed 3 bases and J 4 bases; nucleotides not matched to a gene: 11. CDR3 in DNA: TGTGCCAGCAGTGAATCAGGGGGGTCTTGGAGCTATGGCTACACCTTC. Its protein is CASSESGGSWSYGYTF.

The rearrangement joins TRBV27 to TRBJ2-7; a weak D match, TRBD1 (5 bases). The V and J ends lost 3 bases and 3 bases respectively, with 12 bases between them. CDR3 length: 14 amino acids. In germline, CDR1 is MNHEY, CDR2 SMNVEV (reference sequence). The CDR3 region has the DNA TGTGCCAGCAGTTTTGTGGGGCAACTCTACGAGCAGTACTTC. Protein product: CASSFVGQLYEQYF.

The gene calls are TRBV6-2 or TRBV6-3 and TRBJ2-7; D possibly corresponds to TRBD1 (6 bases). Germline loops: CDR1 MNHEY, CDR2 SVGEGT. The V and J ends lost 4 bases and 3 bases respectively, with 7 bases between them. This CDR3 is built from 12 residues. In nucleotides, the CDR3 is TGTGCCAGCAGTTCCAGGGGCTACGAGCAGTACTTC. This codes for CASSSRGYEQYF.

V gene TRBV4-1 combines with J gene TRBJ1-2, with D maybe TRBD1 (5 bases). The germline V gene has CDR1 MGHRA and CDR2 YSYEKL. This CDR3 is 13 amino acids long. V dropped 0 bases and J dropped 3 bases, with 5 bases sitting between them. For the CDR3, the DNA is TGCGCCAGCAGCCAAGAAGGGGACTATGGCTACACCTTC. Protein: CASSQEGDYGYTF.

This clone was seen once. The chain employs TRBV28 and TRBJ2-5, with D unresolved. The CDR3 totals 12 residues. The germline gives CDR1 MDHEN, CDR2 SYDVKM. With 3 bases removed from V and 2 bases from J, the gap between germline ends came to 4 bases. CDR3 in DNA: TGTGCCAGCAGTTTGAGTCAAGAGACCCAGTACTTC. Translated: CASSLSQETQYF.

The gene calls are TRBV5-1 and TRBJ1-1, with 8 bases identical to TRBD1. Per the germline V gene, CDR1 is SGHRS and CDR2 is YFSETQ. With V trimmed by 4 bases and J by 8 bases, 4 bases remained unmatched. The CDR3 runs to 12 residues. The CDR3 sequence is CASSPGGIEAFF. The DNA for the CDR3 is TGCGCCAGCAGCCCAGGGGGCATAGAAGCTTTCTTT.

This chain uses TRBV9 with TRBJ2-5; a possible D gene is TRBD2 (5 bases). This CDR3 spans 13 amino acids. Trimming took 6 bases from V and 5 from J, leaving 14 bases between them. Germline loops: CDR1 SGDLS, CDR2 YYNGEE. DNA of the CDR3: TGTGCCAGCAAGGAGGACCTTGGGGAGACCCAGTACTTC. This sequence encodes CASKEDLGETQYF.

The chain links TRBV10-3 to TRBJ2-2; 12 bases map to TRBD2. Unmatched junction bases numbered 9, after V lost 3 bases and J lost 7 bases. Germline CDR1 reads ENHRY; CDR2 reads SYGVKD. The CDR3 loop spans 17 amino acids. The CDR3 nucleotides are TGTGCCATCAGTGATCCTAGCGGGAGGGCCGATGGCGGGGAGCTGTTTTTT. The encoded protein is CAISDPSGRADGGELFF.

The CDR3 DNA reads as TGCAGTGCCGACAGGGCCGGGGAGGCTTTCTTT. It specifies CSADRAGEAFF. The chain combines TRBV20-1 with TRBJ1-1; 7 nucleotides align to TRBD1. The CDR3 is 11 amino acids. With V trimmed by 6 bases and J by 11 bases, 9 bases remained unmatched. CDR1 is DFQATT, CDR2 SNEGSKA, per germline (reference sequence).

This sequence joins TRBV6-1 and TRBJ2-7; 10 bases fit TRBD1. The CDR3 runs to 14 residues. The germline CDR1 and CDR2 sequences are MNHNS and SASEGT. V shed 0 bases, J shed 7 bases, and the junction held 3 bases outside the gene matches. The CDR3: CASSEAPGQGEQYF. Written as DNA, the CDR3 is TGTGCCAGCAGTGAAGCGCCGGGACAGGGGGAGCAGTACTTC.

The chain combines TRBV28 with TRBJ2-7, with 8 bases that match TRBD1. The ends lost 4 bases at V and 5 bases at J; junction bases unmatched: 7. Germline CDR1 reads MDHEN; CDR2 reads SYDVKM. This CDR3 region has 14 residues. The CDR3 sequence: CASSSTGGVDEQYF. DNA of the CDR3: TGTGCCAGCAGTTCAACAGGGGGAGTAGACGAGCAGTACTTC. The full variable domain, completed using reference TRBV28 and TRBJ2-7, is DVKVTQSSRYLVKRTGEKVFLECVQDMDHENMFWYRQDPGLGLRLIYFSYDVKMKEKGDIPEGYSVSREKKERFSLILESASTNQTSMYLCASSSTGGVDEQYFGPGTRLTVT.

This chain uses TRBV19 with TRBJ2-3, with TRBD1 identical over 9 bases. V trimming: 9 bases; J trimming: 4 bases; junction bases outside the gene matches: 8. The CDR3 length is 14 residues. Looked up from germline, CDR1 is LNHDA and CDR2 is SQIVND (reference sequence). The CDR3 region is CASKRTGEPDTQYF. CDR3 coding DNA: TGTGCCAGCAAGAGGACAGGGGAACCAGATACGCAGTATTTT.

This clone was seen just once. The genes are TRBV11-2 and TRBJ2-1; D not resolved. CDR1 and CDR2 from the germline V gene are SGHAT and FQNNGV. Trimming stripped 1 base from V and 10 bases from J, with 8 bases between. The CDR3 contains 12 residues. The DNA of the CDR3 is TGTGCCAGCAGCTTAGTCGCTAGGGAGCAGTTCTTC. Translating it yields CASSLVAREQFF.

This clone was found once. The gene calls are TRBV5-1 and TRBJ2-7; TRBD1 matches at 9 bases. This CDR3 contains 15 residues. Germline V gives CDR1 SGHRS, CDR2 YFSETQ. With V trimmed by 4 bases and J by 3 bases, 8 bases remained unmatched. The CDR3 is CASSPTGGPVYEQYF. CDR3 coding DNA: TGCGCCAGCAGCCCTACAGGGGGCCCCGTCTACGAGCAGTACTTC. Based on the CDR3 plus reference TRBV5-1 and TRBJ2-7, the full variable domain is KAGVTQTPRYLIKTRGQQVTLSCSPISGHRSVSWYQQTPGQGLQFLFEYFSETQRNKGNFPGRFSGRQFSNSRSEMNVSTLELGDSALYLCASSPTGGPVYEQYFGPGTRLTVT.

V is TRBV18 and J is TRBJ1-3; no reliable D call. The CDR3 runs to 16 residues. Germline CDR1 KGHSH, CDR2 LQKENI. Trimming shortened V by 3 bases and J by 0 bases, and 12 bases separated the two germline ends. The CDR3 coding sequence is TGTGCCAGCTCACCGCTTGGGGAGGGCTCTGGAAACACCATATATTTT. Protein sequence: CASSPLGEGSGNTIYF. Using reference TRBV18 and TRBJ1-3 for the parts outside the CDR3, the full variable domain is NAGVMQNPRHLVRRRGQEARLRCSPMKGHSHVYWYRQLPEEGLKFMVYLQKENIIDESGMPKERFSAEFPKEGPSILRIQQVVRGDSAAYFCASSPLGEGSGNTIYFGEGSWLTVV.

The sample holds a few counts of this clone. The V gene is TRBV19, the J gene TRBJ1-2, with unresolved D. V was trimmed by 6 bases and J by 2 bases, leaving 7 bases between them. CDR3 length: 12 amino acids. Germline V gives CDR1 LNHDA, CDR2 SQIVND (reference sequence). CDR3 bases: TGTGCCAGTAGGAGGGAAAACTATGGCTACACCTTC. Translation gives CASRRENYGYTF.

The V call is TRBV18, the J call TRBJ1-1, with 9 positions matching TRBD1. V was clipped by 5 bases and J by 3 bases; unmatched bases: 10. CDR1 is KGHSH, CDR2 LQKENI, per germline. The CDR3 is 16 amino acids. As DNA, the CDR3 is TGTGCCAGCTCAAGGGACAGGGAATTTCGGTACACTGAAGCTTTCTTT. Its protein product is CASSRDREFRYTEAFF.

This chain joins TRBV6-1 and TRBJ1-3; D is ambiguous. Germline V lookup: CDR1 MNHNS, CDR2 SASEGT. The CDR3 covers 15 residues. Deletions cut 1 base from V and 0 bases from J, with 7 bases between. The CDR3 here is CASSEGAPSGNTIYF. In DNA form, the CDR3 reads TGTGCCAGCAGTGAAGGGGCGCCCTCTGGAAACACCATATATTTT.

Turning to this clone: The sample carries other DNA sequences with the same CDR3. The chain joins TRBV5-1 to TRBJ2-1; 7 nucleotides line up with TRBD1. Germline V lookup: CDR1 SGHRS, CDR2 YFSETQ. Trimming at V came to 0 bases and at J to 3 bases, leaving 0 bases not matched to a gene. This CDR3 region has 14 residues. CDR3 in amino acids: CASSLGQGYNEQFF. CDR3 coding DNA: TGCGCCAGCAGCTTGGGACAGGGCTACAATGAGCAGTTCTTC.

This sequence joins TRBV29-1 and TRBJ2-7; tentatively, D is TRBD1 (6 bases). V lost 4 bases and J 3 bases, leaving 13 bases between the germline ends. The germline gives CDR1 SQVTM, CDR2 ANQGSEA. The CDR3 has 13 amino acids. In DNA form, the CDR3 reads TGCAGCGTTGGATCCCGGGACAACTACGAGCAGTACTTC. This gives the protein CSVGSRDNYEQYF.

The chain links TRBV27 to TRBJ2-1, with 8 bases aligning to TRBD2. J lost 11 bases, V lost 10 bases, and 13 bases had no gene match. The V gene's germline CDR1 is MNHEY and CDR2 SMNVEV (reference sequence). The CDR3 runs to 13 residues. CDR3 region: CATHSGAGGKQFF. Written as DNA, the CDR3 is TGTGCCACCCATAGCGGGGCTGGGGGTAAGCAGTTCTTC.

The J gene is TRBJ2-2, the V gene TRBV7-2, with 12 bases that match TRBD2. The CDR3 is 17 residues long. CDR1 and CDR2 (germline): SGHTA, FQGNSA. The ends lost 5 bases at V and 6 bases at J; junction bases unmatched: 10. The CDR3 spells CASSPNLLAGGPGELFF. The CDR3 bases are TGTGCCAGCAGCCCCAACCTTCTAGCGGGGGGGCCCGGGGAGCTGTTTTTT.

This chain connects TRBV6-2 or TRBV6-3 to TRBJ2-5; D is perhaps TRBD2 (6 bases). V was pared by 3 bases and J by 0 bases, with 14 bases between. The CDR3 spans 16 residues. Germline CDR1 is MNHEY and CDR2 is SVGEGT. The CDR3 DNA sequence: TGTGCCAGCAGTTATTTCCCGGGGAGGTACCAAGAGACCCAGTACTTC. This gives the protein CASSYFPGRYQETQYF.

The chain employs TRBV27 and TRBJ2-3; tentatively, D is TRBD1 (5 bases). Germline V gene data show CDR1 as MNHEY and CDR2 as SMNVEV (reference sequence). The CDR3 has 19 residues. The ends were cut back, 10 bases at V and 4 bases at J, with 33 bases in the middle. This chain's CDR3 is CAITLSSPLQGSSADTQYF. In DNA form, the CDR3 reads TGTGCCATCACACTCTCTTCCCCCCTTCAGGGATCTTCCGCAGATACGCAGTATTTT.

The CDR3 sequence: CASSFAPLRITDTQYF. Written as DNA, the CDR3 is TGTGCCAGCAGCTTCGCACCCCTCAGGATCACAGATACGCAGTATTTT. J is TRBJ2-3 and V is TRBV2; no firm D call. The CDR3 is 16 residues long. The germline V gene has CDR1 SNHLY and CDR2 FYNNEI. V lost 6 bases and J lost 2, with 18 bases in between.